The rows below give T cell receptor beta chains drawn from one sample of a study of human T cells and chemical hapten exposure. TCRdb passed the RACE reads through MiXCR, listing each CDR3 protein once. The table shows more than 90,000 distinct CDR3 sequences, with about 10% occurring only once. Sequenced material: whole blood, taken in connection with sensitization to the hapten diphenylcyclopropenone (DPC). The origin of the receptors is a man aged 35-49 years with alopecia areata. Some clones in this sample may be carry-over from other donors' samples. Each CDR3 is given with its conserved first and last residue. Each record gives: V gene, clone size, J gene, D gene, CDR3 DNA, CDR3 protein. A D gene is named only where the DNA matches it firmly. Only part of the rows carry a size: once, few, many, or a class if the clone is expanded.

TRBV6-5	NA	TRBJ1-3	TRBD1	TGTGCCAGCAGTCCCGACAGGGCCCCTGGAAACACCATATATTTT	CASSPDRAPGNTIYF
TRBV20-1	few	TRBJ2-5	TRBD1	TGCAGTGCTAGAACACCGGGACAGGGGGCGTGGGAGACCCAGTACTTC	CSARTPGQGAWETQYF
TRBV7-8	few	TRBJ1-2	TRBD1	TGTGCCAGCAGCCCAGCCAGGGGGCGTGACTATGGCTACACCTTC	CASSPARGRDYGYTF
TRBV20-1	NA	TRBJ2-7	NA	TGCAGTGCTAGAGATGTCAGGGACACCTACGAGCAGTACTTC	CSARDVRDTYEQYF
TRBV27	few	TRBJ2-2	TRBD1	TGTGCCAGCAGTTTCCTGACAGGGGGCAGAGACGGGGAGCTGTTTTTT	CASSFLTGGRDGELFF
TRBV7-2	NA	TRBJ2-3	NA	TGTGCCAGCAGCTTCCTGGGGGCGGAGCTCACAGATACGCAGTATTTT	CASSFLGAELTDTQYF
TRBV7-9	many	TRBJ1-1	NA	TGTGCCAGCGCTGGGGGGGGGAGGACTGAAGCTTTCTTT	CASAGGGRTEAFF
TRBV3-1	few	TRBJ2-1	NA	TGTGCCAGCAGCCTAGCCCTCAACAGGGGAGGTGAGCAGTTCTTC	CASSLALNRGGEQFF
TRBV10-1	few	TRBJ2-5	NA	TGCGCCAGCTTCATCATTGAAAACCAGCCGAAACAAGAGACCCAGTACTTC	CASFIIENQPKQETQYF
TRBV30	NA	TRBJ1-2	NA	TGTGCCTGGAGTGTCAACACCTATAACTATGGCTACACCTTC	CAWSVNTYNYGYTF
TRBV5-1	NA	TRBJ2-1	TRBD2	TGCGCCAGCAGCTTGGCCGGGGGACTAGCGGGGGAGAGCTCCTACAATGAGCAGTTCTTC	CASSLAGGLAGESSYNEQFF
TRBV14	NA	TRBJ2-2	NA	TGTGCCAGCAGCCAAGTAGGAGGCGCGAACACCGGGGAGCTGTTTTTT	CASSQVGGANTGELFF
TRBV6-2/TRBV6-3	few	TRBJ2-3	NA	TGTGCCAGCAGTTACTCGGCCCGCGCGCAGTATTTT	CASSYSARAQYF
TRBV20-1	many	TRBJ2-6	NA	TGCAGTGCTAGCAGGACAGCTCCTGGGGCCAACGTCCTGACTTTC	CSASRTAPGANVLTF
TRBV5-1	many	TRBJ2-2	TRBD2	TGCGCCAGCGGGACTAGCGGCGCGAACACCGGGGAGCTGTTTTTT	CASGTSGANTGELFF
TRBV13	few	TRBJ2-1	NA	TGTGCCAGCAAGCCTGGGGTTCTTCGGGGGTCGGGCGTATTC	CASKPGVLRGSGVF
TRBV6-2/TRBV6-3	NA	TRBJ1-1	NA	TGTGCCAGCAGTTACATCACCGGGGGTACTGAAGCTTTCTTT	CASSYITGGTEAFF
TRBV7-8	NA	TRBJ2-1	NA	TGTGCCAGCAGAGGGGGAGGGGCCGGGAGAAGGTCCTACAATGAGCAGTTCTTC	CASRGGGAGRRSYNEQFF
TRBV19	few	TRBJ2-3	NA	TGTGCCAGTAGTAGCGATCAAGGTGCGCAGTATTTT	CASSSDQGAQYF
TRBV7-2	few	TRBJ2-5	NA	TGTGCCAGCAGCGCTCGTATAACTGGGGGAGAGACCCAGTACTTC	CASSARITGGETQYF
TRBV7-9	few	TRBJ2-1	NA	TGTGCCAGCAGCTTAGCGGGGCAGGCCACTACGAATGAGCAGTTCTTC	CASSLAGQATTNEQFF
TRBV7-9	NA	TRBJ2-7	TRBD2	TGTGCCAGCAGCTCTCGGACTAGCGGTCCCTACGAGCAGTACTTC	CASSSRTSGPYEQYF
TRBV7-8	NA	TRBJ2-3	NA	TGTGCCAGCGGTCGGACAGATACGCAGTATTTT	CASGRTDTQYF
TRBV4-3	many	TRBJ1-4	NA	TGCGCCAGCAGCCAAAACCGACAGGCCGCAACTAATGAAAAACTGTTTTTT	CASSQNRQAATNEKLFF
TRBV6-2/TRBV6-3	many	TRBJ1-1	TRBD1	TGTGCCAGCAGCTCCGGGGGTGCGTCGGGACAGTTACACACTGAAGCTTTCTTT	CASSSGGASGQLHTEAFF
TRBV12-3/TRBV12-4	many	TRBJ2-2	TRBD1	TGTGCCAGCAGTTTAGGGCAGGGGGCGTACACCGGGGAGCTGTTTTTT	CASSLGQGAYTGELFF
TRBV14	many	TRBJ2-5	TRBD2	TGTGCCAGCAGCCAAGATGAACTAGCGGGAGGGCCATTTCGAGAGACCCAGTACTTC	CASSQDELAGGPFRETQYF
TRBV6-5	few	TRBJ2-1	TRBD2	TGTGCCAGCAGTACGTCAGGACTAGCGGGTCTTCGGGATGAGCAGTTCTTC	CASSTSGLAGLRDEQFF
TRBV6-2/TRBV6-3	few	TRBJ2-4	NA	TGTGCCAGCAGTTACGGGCAGGAGGTAAACATTCAGTACTTC	CASSYGQEVNIQYF
TRBV7-6	many	TRBJ1-5	NA	TGTGCCAGCAGCTTACAAGAGGATCAGCCCCAGCATTTT	CASSLQEDQPQHF
TRBV11-1	NA	TRBJ2-2	NA	TGTGCCAGCAGGCGGTCTATGGGGGAGCTGTTTTTT	CASRRSMGELFF
TRBV28	many	TRBJ2-7	NA	TGTGCCAGCAGTTTGGGGTACGAGCAGTACTTC	CASSLGYEQYF
TRBV29-1	many	TRBJ1-5	TRBD1	TGCAGCGTTGGGGGACAGGCCGGACAGCCCCAGCATTTT	CSVGGQAGQPQHF
TRBV12-3/TRBV12-4	many	TRBJ1-4	NA	TGTGCCAGCAAACTACCCACAGGGATCGCTAATGAAAAACTGTTTTTT	CASKLPTGIANEKLFF
TRBV29-1	NA	TRBJ2-7	NA	TGCAGCGTTGAGGGCTTTGGGCAGGGCCTTTCCTACGAGCAGTACTTC	CSVEGFGQGLSYEQYF
TRBV29-1	many	TRBJ1-5	NA	TGCAGCGTTGTCGAAGGGGGGGACCAGCCCCAGCATTTT	CSVVEGGDQPQHF
TRBV7-8	few	TRBJ2-3	NA	TGTGCCAGCAGCTTAGTCCTGGGGCGGGGAGATACGCAGTATTTT	CASSLVLGRGDTQYF